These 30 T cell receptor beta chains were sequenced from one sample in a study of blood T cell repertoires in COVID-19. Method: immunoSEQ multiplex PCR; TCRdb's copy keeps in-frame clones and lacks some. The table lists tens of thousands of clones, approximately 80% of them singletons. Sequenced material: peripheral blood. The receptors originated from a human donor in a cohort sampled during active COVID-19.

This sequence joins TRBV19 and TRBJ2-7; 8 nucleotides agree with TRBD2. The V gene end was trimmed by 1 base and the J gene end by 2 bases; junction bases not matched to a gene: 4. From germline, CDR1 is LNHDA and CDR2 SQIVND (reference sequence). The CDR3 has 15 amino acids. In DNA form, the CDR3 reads TGTGCCAGTAGTATAGGGCTAGCGGGCGCCTACGAGCAGTACTTC. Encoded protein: CASSIGLAGAYEQYF.

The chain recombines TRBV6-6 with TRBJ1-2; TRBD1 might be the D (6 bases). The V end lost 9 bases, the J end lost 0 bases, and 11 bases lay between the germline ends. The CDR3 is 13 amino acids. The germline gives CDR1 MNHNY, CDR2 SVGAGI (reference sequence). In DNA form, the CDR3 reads TGTGCCAGTACAGGGAACCCTAACTATGGCTACACCTTC. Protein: CASTGNPNYGYTF.

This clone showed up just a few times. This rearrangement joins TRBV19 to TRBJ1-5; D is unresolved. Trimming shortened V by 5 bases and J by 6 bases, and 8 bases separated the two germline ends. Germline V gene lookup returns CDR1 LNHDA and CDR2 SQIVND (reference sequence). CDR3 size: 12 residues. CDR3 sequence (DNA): TGTGCCAGTAGTGTGACTGGTCAGCCCCAGCATTTT. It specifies CASSVTGQPQHF.

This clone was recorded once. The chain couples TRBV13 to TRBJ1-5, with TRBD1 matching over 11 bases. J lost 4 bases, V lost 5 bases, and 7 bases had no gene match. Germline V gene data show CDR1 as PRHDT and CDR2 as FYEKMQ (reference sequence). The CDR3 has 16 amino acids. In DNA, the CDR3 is TGTGCCAGCAGCACCCGGACAGGGGGCCTTAATCAGCCCCAGCATTTT. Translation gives CASSTRTGGLNQPQHF.

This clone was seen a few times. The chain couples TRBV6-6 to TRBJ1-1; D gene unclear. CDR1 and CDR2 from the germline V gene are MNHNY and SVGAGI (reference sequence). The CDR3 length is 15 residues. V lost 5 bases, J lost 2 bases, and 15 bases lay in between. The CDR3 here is CASSRSDRGNTEAFF. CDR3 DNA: TGTGCCAGCAGTCGGTCAGATCGAGGAAACACTGAAGCTTTCTTT.

The CDR3 sequence is CASSVAPDSYNEQFF. The CDR3, as DNA: TGTGCCAGCAGCGTAGCTCCAGACTCCTACAATGAGCAGTTCTTC. The genes are TRBV9 and TRBJ2-1; D not certain. This CDR3 is built from 15 residues. Germline values: CDR1 SGDLS, CDR2 YYNGEE. The V and J ends lost 0 bases and 0 bases respectively, with 7 bases between them.

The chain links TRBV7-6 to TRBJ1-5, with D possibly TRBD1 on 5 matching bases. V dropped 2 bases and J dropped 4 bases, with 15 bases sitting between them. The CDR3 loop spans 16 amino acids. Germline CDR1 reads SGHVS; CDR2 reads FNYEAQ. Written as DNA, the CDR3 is TGTGCCAGCAGCTTATTGGCAGGGATGGGAAATCAGCCCCAGCATTTT. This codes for CASSLLAGMGNQPQHF.

In nucleotides, the CDR3 is TGTGCCAGCAGATATATCGGACAGGGGAACTATGGCTACACCTTC. It specifies CASRYIGQGNYGYTF. The chain uses TRBV28 and TRBJ1-2, with 9 bases identical to TRBD1. CDR1 and CDR2 (germline): MDHEN, SYDVKM. CDR3 length: 15 amino acids. J was trimmed by 2 bases and V by 6 bases; bases with no gene match: 7.

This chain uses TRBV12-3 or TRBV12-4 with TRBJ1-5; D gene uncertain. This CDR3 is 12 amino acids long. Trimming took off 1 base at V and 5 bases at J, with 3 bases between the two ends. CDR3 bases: TGTGCCAGCAGTTTAGTAGATCAGCCCCAGCATTTT. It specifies CASSLVDQPQHF.

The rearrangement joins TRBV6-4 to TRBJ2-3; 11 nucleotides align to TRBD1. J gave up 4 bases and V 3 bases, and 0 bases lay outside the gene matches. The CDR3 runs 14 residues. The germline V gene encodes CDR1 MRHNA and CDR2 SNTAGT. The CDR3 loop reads CASSEGQGADTQYF. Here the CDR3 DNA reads TGTGCCAGCAGTGAGGGACAGGGGGCAGATACGCAGTATTTT.

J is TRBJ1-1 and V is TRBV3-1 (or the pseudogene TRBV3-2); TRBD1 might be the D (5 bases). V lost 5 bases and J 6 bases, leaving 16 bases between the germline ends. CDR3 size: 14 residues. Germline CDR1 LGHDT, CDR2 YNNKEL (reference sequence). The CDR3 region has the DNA TGTGCCAGCAGCTCTGCGTGGAGGGACGCTGAAGCTTTCTTT. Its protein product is CASSSAWRDAEAFF.

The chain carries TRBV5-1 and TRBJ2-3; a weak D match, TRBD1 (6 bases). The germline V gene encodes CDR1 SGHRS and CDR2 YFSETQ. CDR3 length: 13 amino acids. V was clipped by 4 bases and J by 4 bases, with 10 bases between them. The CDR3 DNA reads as TGCGCCAGCAGCATAGGGGGTCCAGATACGCAGTATTTT. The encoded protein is CASSIGGPDTQYF.

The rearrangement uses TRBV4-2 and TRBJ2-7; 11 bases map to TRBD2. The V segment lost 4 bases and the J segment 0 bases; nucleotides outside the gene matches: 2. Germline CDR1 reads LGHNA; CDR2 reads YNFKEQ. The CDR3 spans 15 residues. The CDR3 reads CASSLAGGSSYEQYF. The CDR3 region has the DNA TGTGCCAGCAGCCTAGCGGGGGGGAGCTCCTACGAGCAGTACTTC.

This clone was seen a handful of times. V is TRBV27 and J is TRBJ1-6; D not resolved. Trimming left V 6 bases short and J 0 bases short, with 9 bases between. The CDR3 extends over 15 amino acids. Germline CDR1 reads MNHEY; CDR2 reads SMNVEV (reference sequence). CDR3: CASRDSVSYNSPLHF. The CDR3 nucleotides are TGTGCCAGCAGGGACTCTGTCTCCTATAATTCACCCCTCCACTTT.

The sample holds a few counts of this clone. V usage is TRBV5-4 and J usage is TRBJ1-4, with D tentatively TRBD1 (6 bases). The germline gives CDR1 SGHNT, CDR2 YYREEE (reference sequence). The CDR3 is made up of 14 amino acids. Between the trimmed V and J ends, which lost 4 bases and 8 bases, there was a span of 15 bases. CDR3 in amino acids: CASSRGGGQEKLFF. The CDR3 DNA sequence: TGTGCCAGCAGCCGAGGGGGGGGACAAGAAAAACTGTTTTTT.

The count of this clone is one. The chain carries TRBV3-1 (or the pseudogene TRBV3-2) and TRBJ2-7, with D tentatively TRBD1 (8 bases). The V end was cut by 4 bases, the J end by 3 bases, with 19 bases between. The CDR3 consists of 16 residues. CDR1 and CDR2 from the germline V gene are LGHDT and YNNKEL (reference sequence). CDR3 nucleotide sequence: TGTGCCAGCAGCCCCGACTTTAACAGGGGGGGCTACGAGCAGTACTTC. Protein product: CASSPDFNRGGYEQYF.

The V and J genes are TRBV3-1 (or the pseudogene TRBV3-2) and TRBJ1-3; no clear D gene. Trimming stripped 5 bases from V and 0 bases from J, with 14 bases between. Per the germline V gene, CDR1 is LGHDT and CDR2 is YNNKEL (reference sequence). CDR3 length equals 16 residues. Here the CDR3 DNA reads TGTGCCAGCAGCGCCTATGGGCTGAGCTCTGGAAACACCATATATTTT. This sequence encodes CASSAYGLSSGNTIYF.

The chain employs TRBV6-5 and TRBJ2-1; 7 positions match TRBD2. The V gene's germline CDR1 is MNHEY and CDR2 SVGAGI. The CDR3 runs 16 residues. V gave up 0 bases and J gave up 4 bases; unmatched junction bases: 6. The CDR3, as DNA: TGTGCCAGCAGTTACTCGGGGGAGGGGCCTTACAATGAGCAGTTCTTC. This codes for CASSYSGEGPYNEQFF.

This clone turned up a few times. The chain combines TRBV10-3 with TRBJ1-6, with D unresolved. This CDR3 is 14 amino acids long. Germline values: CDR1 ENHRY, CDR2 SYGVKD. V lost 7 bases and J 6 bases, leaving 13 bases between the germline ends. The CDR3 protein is CAITERVPNSPLHF. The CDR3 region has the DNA TGTGCCATCACCGAACGGGTTCCTAATTCACCCCTCCACTTT.

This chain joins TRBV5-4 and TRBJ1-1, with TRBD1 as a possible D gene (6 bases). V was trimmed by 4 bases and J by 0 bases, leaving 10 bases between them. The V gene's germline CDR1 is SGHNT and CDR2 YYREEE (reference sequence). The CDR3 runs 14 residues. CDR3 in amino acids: CASSMTGLNTEAFF. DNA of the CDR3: TGTGCCAGCAGCATGACAGGATTGAACACTGAAGCTTTCTTT.

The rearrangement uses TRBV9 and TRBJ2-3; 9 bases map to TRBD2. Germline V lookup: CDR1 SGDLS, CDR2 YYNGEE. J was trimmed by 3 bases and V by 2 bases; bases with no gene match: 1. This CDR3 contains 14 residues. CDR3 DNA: TGTGCCAGCAGCGTCGGACTAGCGACAGATACGCAGTATTTT. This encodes CASSVGLATDTQYF.

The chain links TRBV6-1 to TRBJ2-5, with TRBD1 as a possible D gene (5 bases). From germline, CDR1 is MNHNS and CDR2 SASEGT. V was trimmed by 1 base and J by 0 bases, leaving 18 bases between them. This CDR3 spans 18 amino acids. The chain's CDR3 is CASSEGVTGHGYQETQYF. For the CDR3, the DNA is TGTGCCAGCAGTGAAGGGGTAACAGGCCACGGGTACCAAGAGACCCAGTACTTC.

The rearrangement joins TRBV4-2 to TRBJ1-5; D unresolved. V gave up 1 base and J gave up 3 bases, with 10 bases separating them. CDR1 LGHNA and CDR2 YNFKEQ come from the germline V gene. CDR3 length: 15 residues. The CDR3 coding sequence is TGTGCCAGCAGCCAAGGTTATGGAGACAATCAGCCCCAGCATTTT. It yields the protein CASSQGYGDNQPQHF.

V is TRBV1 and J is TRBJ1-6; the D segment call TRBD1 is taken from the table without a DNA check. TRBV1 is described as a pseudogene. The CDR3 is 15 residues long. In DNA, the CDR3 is TGCACCAGCAGCCGGGGGGGACAGGGCAATTCACCCCTCCACTTT. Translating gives CTSSRGGQGNSPLHF.

In nucleotides, the CDR3 is TGTGCCAGCATCTACCGGACAGGGAACACCGGGGAGCTGTTTTTT. Translated: CASIYRTGNTGELFF. The J gene is TRBJ2-2, the V gene TRBV5-6; 7 bases align to TRBD1. This CDR3 comprises 15 residues. Germline loops: CDR1 SGHDT, CDR2 YYEEEE. V was clipped by 6 bases and J by 1 base; unmatched bases: 6.

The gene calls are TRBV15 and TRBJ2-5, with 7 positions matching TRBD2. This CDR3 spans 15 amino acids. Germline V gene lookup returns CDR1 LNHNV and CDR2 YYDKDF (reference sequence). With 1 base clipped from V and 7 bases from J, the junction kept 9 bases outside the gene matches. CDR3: CATSRAGEGLRTQYF. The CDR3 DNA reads TGTGCCACCAGCAGAGCCGGTGAGGGACTAAGGACCCAGTACTTC.

Here the CDR3 reads CASSLYTGELFF. The CDR3, as DNA: TGTGCCAGCAGCCTATACACCGGGGAGCTGTTTTTT. The V gene is TRBV5-5, the J gene TRBJ2-2; D not resolved. The CDR3 is made up of 12 amino acids. V was cut by 4 bases and J by 3 bases, with 4 bases left in between. In germline, CDR1 is SGHKS, CDR2 YYEKEE (reference sequence).

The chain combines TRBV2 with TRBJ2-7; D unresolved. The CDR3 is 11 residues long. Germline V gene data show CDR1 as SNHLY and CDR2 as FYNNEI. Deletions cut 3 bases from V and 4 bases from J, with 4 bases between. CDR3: CASSERYEQYF. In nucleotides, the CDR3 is TGTGCCAGCAGTGAGAGGTACGAGCAGTACTTC.

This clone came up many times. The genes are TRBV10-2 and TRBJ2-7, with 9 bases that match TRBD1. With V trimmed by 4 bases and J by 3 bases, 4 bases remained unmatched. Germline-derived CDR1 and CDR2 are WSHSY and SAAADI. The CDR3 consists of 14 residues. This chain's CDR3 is CASSGKGQGYEQYF. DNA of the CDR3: TGCGCCAGCAGTGGGAAGGGACAGGGCTACGAGCAGTACTTC.

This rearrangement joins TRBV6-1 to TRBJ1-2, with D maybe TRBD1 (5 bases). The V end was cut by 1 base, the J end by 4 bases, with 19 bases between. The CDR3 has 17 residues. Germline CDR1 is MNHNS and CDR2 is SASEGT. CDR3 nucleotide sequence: TGTGCCAGCAGTGAAGTCTGGGGAGGGCAGGGAGGCTATGGCTACACCTTC. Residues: CASSEVWGGQGGYGYTF.